This T cell receptor (beta chain) was documented in a study of CD8 T cells in Susac syndrome (dated 2019 in TCRdb). Some background on the complete study: The study used repertoire sequencing to test whether antigen drove CD8+ T cell activation and differentiation in Susac syndrome. The study compared CD8+ T cell repertoire clonality among 12 healthy donors, 14 Susac syndrome patients and fewer than 19 multiple sclerosis patients.

RNA was extracted using the RNeasy kit, and roughly 0.5 to 1 ug of the RNA was reverse transcribed with random hexamers. The immunoSEQ multiplex PCR assay, covering 54 Vbeta and 13 Jbeta segments, was used to amplify TCR beta CDR3 regions. PCR amplification bias was corrected by using a synthetic template baseline for primer optimization and computational correction. Processing in the source paper ran as follows. Reads were assigned to V, D and J genes according to IMGT and analyzed in immunoSEQ Analyzer, with only productive sequences retained. Clonality was computed as one minus Shannon entropy normalized by log2 of the number of productive unique sequences. For each patient and control, public and private clones were evaluated among the 100 most prevalent clones. Clones were defined as Susac-specific when absent from the healthy and MS cohorts, from approximately 970 published viral clones and from other ImmuneACCESS disease sequences. TCRdb took the public reads, trimmed them with fastp at Q25, ran MiXCR for clone calling and kept in-frame beta chains. All rows with the same CDR3 protein become a single entry with the most common DNA and genes. In this record, the V and J calls reflect TCRdb's handling and not the investigators' own analysis. Within this sample are 250,000 to 300,000 distinct CDR3 sequences, with roughly 85% of them counted one time only. The ten largest account for 0.21% of the sample.

A distance of 13 bases separates the germline ends of V and J, which lose 5 bases and 6 bases respectively. The CDR3 spans 13 residues, from the cysteine through the phenylalanine. Of the read, only the CDR3 DNA is kept; its 39 bases are in frame from base 1. From the germline V gene, CDR1 is SGHVT and CDR2 is SQSDAQ. Here is what the overall study found, with its caveats: The number of individuals in the TCR sequencing and HLA analysis was acknowledged as relatively small.

As concerns this clonotype: This clone's antigen is unknown. No clone much larger than this one lies a single base away; base qualities are absent.

Peripheral blood CD8+ and CD4+ T cells from healthy donors, Susac syndrome patients and multiple sclerosis patients were profiled by high-throughput TCR beta sequencing. The multiple sclerosis controls were treatment-naive patients who had stable or active relapsing-remitting disease and met the revised McDonald criteria. CD8+ TEMRA cells were enriched by FACS, while bulk CD8+ and CD4+ T cells were purified by magnetic negative isolation. Blood was collected in EDTA tubes and processed within 24 hours, with PBMCs isolated through density gradient centrifugation. PBMCs intended for TCR sequencing were frozen in liquid nitrogen and were later thawed in a 37 degrees C water bath. Purity of sorted or isolated CD4+, CD8+ and CD8+ TEMRA cells was at least 90%.

This clonotype was sampled from a human donor with multiple sclerosis. The receptor chain draws on TRBV7-4 and TRBJ1-1, with TRBD1 tentatively as D gene (5 bases match). The specimen was CD8+ T cells from PBMCs. CDR3 sequence: CASSIVGRAEAFF. The DNA sequence is TGTGCCAGCAGCATCGTGGGCAGGGCTGAAGCTTTCTTT.